These T cell receptor beta chains were read from a single sample in a study of blood T cell repertoires in COVID-19. Only in-frame clones appear in the TCRdb table, and some are missing; sequencing was by immunoSEQ multiplex PCR. The top ten clones hold around 4.2% of a sample with 95,000 to 110,000 clones, 84% of them seen once. Sequenced sample: peripheral blood. The receptors originated from a human donor in a cohort sampled during active COVID-19. CDR3s include the opening cysteine and the closing phenylalanine or tryptophan.

V	length	CDR3
TRBV7-9	16	CASSFRQSLAKNIQYF
TRBV2	14	CASSERGQGFGYTF
TRBV2	12	CASSVNSYGYTF
TRBV19	16	CASSHRTTGGATEAFF
TRBV6-4	18	CASKATSGRLWIFNEQFF
TRBV3-1/TRBV3-2	12	CASSQDYQGAFF
TRBV28	16	CASSLRGTSGTHEQFF
TRBV11-2	17	CASSPGRGQADSGELFF
TRBV7-3	14	CASSFGRGNTEAFF
TRBV19	16	CASTPRGGMNTQPQHF
TRBV9	14	CASSTSGTLYGYTF
TRBV7-6	17	CASSLVGKDFQDNEQFF
TRBV19	19	CASSLVGTVIAGGSYEQYF
TRBV29-1	16	CSVEATTGGHSYGYTF